The source of this T cell receptor beta chain is a study of neurological immune-mediated disorders. Stated time point: longitudinal time-point 2. TCRdb analysed the 5' RACE reads with MiXCR anew, one entry per CDR3 protein. Seen here are tens of thousands of distinct CDR3 sequences, about 10% observed once, and the top ten hold 9.5% to 15%. CDR1 and CDR2 from the germline V gene are SQVTM and ANQGSEA. V shed 2 bases and J shed 1 base, with 9 bases lying between them. This CDR3 is 13 amino acids long. Sequenced: PBMCs. The V and J genes are TRBV29-1 and TRBJ2-7, with D unclear. The sequence was obtained from a man aged 25-45 years in good health. The CDR3: CSVESNGSYEQYF. In nucleotides, the CDR3 is TGCAGCGTTGAATCTAACGGATCCTACGAGCAGTACTTC.